This T cell receptor beta chain was sequenced for a study of cytotoxic CD8 clonotypes in ibrutinib-treated CLL. General study findings and limits: An increase in clonality occurred at ibrutinib response, followed by a return toward baseline at progression.

This clone was seen a few times. Its target is not known. With 8 bases removed from V and 0 bases from J, the gap between germline ends came to 11 bases. Germline V gives CDR1 LNHDA, CDR2 SQIVND (reference sequence). The CDR3 covers 14 residues. Clones were read by immunoSEQ multiplex PCR, and TCRdb kept only the in-frame ones, dropping some. The profile shows approximately 350,000 clones, 67% of them singletons. The V gene is TRBV19, the J gene TRBJ1-5; D is ambiguous. This clonotype was obtained from a human donor with chronic lymphocytic leukemia. This specimen consisted of PBMCs, obtained after 36 months of ibrutinib treatment. CDR3 sequence: CASSFLGSNQPQHF. As DNA, the CDR3 is TGTGCCAGTTCTTTTCTCGGTAGCAATCAGCCCCAGCATTTT.